Described below is a single T cell receptor beta chain sequence and its context. Its antigen is not known. Other DNA sequences in this sample translate to the same CDR3. Per the germline V gene, CDR1 is SGDLS and CDR2 is YYNGEE. V was clipped by 0 bases and J by 2 bases, with 9 bases between them. The length of the CDR3 is 14 residues. Here immunoSEQ multiplex PCR was the method, and the copy in TCRdb shows in-frame clones only, minus some. Of about 2 million clones in the sample, about 95% are singletons; the top ten hold 0.95% to 1.5%. As defined, naive CD8 cells were CD45RO-negative and positively selected for CCR7, with terminally differentiated effector memory CD45RA+ cells excluded. All participating donors were Caucasian adults from Nashville, Tennessee. The data originate from a study of shared clonotypes between healthy human individuals. For the study at large: Aged 18 to 49, the donors were a couple of women and a few men.

General study points: Sorted-subset samples were not fully sequenced, rarefaction indicated. Clonotypes shared by all four sorted-subset donors had higher generation probabilities than non-shared clonotypes.

This clonotype was obtained from a man aged 18 to 30 in good health. Sequenced: naive CD8+ T cells sorted from blood. The chain employs TRBV9 and TRBJ2-7, with a weak D call TRBD1 (5 bases). CDR3 loop: CASSVGGSAYEQYF. CDR3 bases: TGTGCCAGCAGCGTAGGGGGCAGTGCCTACGAGCAGTACTTC.